One and the same sample provided the 25 T cell receptor beta chains below, sequenced in a study of blood T cell repertoires in COVID-19. Sequencing was performed with immunoSEQ multiplex PCR; in TCRdb, only in-frame clones are kept and a portion is missing. The table records over 200,000 clones, about 86% of them present only once. The material sequenced was peripheral blood. The receptors come from a man in his 60s who had recovered from COVID-19.

CDR3 protein: CAWSGDRGYGYTF. CDR3 coding DNA: TGTGCCTGGAGCGGGGACAGGGGATATGGCTACACCTTC. The chain combines TRBV30 with TRBJ1-2; 10 bases map to TRBD1. This CDR3 spans 13 amino acids. Germline V lookup: CDR1 GTSNPN, CDR2 SVGIG (reference sequence). J lost 5 bases, V lost 3 bases, and 3 bases had no gene match.

The chain has TRBV28 and TRBJ1-2, with D possibly being TRBD1 (5 bases). Germline loops: CDR1 MDHEN, CDR2 SYDVKM. The V end was cut by 5 bases, the J end by 6 bases, with 28 bases between. The CDR3 sequence is 18 residues long. CDR3 region: CASSLGTSTGSLRDGYTF. DNA of the CDR3: TGTGCCAGCAGTCTCGGCACTTCCACAGGAAGCCTAAGGGATGGCTACACCTTC.

Remarks on this clone: The junction and the germline gene differ at one end; a read error may be behind it. CDR3 bases: TGTGCCAGCAAGGGGCCCCATGACACCCGGGAGCTGTTTTTT. Protein sequence: CASKGPHDTRELFF. The chain is built from TRBV28 and TRBJ2-2; D possibly corresponds to TRBD1 (5 bases). Per the germline V gene, CDR1 is MDHEN and CDR2 is SYDVKM. The CDR3 is 14 residues long.

J is TRBJ2-7 and V is TRBV15, with a possible D match to TRBD2 (5 bases). Trimming removed 2 bases from V and 0 bases from J, with 23 bases in between. This CDR3 contains 19 residues. Germline V gene sequence: CDR1 LNHNV, CDR2 YYDKDF (reference sequence). The CDR3 loop reads CATSRTPLGRTRDSYEQYF. CDR3 sequence (DNA): TGTGCCACCAGCAGAACGCCCCTCGGGCGGACCCGGGACTCCTACGAGCAGTACTTC.

This clone was counted once. The chain is built from TRBV30 and TRBJ1-2; the D gene is possibly TRBD1 (6 bases). The CDR3 sequence is 14 residues long. Trimming removed 0 bases from V and 8 bases from J, with 16 bases in between. The germline CDR1 and CDR2 sequences are GTSNPN and SVGIG (reference sequence). The CDR3 DNA reads TGTGCCTGGAGTGTACTGGGGGCCCTCGACGGCTACACCTTC. Its translation is CAWSVLGALDGYTF.

The V gene is TRBV7-3, the J gene TRBJ2-1; the match to TRBD2 covers 7 bases. With 6 bases clipped from V and 4 bases from J, the junction kept 9 bases outside the gene matches. CDR1 and CDR2 from the germline V gene are SGHTA and FQGTGA. CDR3 length: 15 residues. DNA for the CDR3: TGTGCCAGCAGTCGGGACTACGAGGAATACAATGAGCAGTTCTTC. Protein product: CASSRDYEEYNEQFF. Filled out from reference TRBV7-3 and TRBJ2-1, the complete variable domain reads GAGVSQTPSNKVTEKGKYVELRCDPISGHTALYWYRQSLGQGPEFLIYFQGTGAADDSGLPNDRFFAVRPEGSVSTLKIQRTERGDSAVYLCASSRDYEEYNEQFFGPGTRLTVL.

The J gene is TRBJ1-2, the V gene TRBV13; no reliable D call. V gave up 2 bases and J gave up 6 bases, with 13 bases separating them. CDR3 length equals 14 residues. Germline V lookup: CDR1 PRHDT, CDR2 FYEKMQ (reference sequence). CDR3 nucleotide sequence: TGTGCCAGCAGCTTAAGTCCCGGGGAGAATGGCTACACCTTC. It codes for CASSLSPGENGYTF.

The chain is built from TRBV7-9 and TRBJ2-7, with D hard to call. The CDR3 is 14 residues long. Germline lookup yields CDR1 SEHNR and CDR2 FQNEAQ (reference sequence). Trimming removed 1 base at V and 2 bases at J, with 9 bases between. The CDR3 region is CASSLDVGTYEQYF. CDR3 coding DNA: TGTGCCAGCAGCTTAGACGTCGGTACCTACGAGCAGTACTTC. Full variable domain (outside the CDR3, taken from reference TRBV7-9 and TRBJ2-7): DTGVSQNPRHKITKRGQNVTFRCDPISEHNRLYWYRQTLGQGPEFLTYFQNEAQLEKSRLLSDRFSAERPKGSFSTLEIQRTEQGDSAMYLCASSLDVGTYEQYFGPGTRLTVT.

With regard to this clone: Mismatch with germline at one junction end may stem from a read error. This CDR3 is also generated by other DNA sequences in the sample. The V call is TRBV7-3, the J call TRBJ1-2; D is ambiguous. From germline, CDR1 is SGHTA and CDR2 FQGTGA. The CDR3 sequence is 13 residues long. The CDR3 DNA sequence: TGTGCCAGCAGCTTACCGGGAGGTAATGGTTACACCTTC. Amino acids: CASSLPGGNGYTF.

The genes are TRBV29-1 and TRBJ2-3, with D hard to call. Per germline, CDR1 SQVTM and CDR2 ANQGSEA. Trimming cost V 2 bases and J 2 bases, with 14 bases left between them. The CDR3 runs 15 residues. In DNA form, the CDR3 reads TGCAGCGTTGAAATCGGTGCGGCCCTCACAGATACGCAGTATTTT. Translated: CSVEIGAALTDTQYF.

The chain has TRBV6-6 and TRBJ2-1; TRBD2 matches 7 bases. Losses at the gene ends were 10 bases for V and 1 base for J; bases not matched to a gene: 7. The CDR3 loop spans 14 amino acids. Germline lookup yields CDR1 MNHNY and CDR2 SVGAGI (reference sequence). CDR3: CATSWGGSYNEQFF. The CDR3 nucleotides are TGTGCCACCTCATGGGGGGGATCCTACAATGAGCAGTTCTTC.

This chain uses TRBV30 with TRBJ1-2; weak D call: TRBD1 (5 bases). There are 12 residues in the CDR3. Germline V gene sequence: CDR1 GTSNPN, CDR2 SVGIG (reference sequence). V lost 2 bases, J lost 6 bases, and 10 bases lay in between. The CDR3 reads CAWSWGRNGYTF. Written as DNA, the CDR3 is TGTGCCTGGAGTTGGGGCAGGAATGGCTACACCTTC.

This chain uses TRBV5-6 with TRBJ1-5; tentative D call: TRBD1 (5 bases). CDR1 is SGHDT, CDR2 YYEEEE, per germline. V shed 4 bases and J shed 2 bases, with 19 bases lying between them. The CDR3 has 17 amino acids. The CDR3 sequence is CASSHSTERYRNQPQHF. The CDR3 bases are TGTGCCAGCAGCCATTCGACAGAGCGATATCGCAATCAGCCCCAGCATTTT.

The rearrangement links TRBV20-1 to TRBJ1-6; D unclear. Germline lookup yields CDR1 DFQATT and CDR2 SNEGSKA (reference sequence). The CDR3 runs to 10 residues. The ends were cut back, 6 bases at V and 10 bases at J, with 7 bases in the middle. The CDR3 sequence is CSAAGSPLHF. As DNA, the CDR3 is TGCAGTGCCGCCGGGTCACCCCTCCACTTT.

The chain combines TRBV6-1 with TRBJ2-2; 7 bases line up with TRBD1. Germline values: CDR1 MNHNS, CDR2 SASEGT. J lost 5 bases, V lost 2 bases, and 11 bases had no gene match. The CDR3 extends over 17 amino acids. CDR3 DNA sequence: TGTGCCAGCAGTGAAAAGGGGGCCCCAGCCCGAACCGGGGAGCTGTTTTTT. This sequence encodes CASSEKGAPARTGELFF.

V gene TRBV5-4 combines with J gene TRBJ1-1; a possible D gene is TRBD1 (5 bases). V lost 4 bases to trimming and J lost 8 bases, with 21 bases between them. The germline CDR1 and CDR2 sequences are SGHNT and YYREEE (reference sequence). The CDR3 covers 15 residues. The CDR3 sequence: CASSRGKPVSGEAFF. The CDR3 DNA reads as TGTGCCAGCAGCAGGGGTAAACCGGTCTCAGGGGAAGCTTTCTTT.

This sequence joins TRBV5-1 and TRBJ2-1; 9 bases align to TRBD1. Germline-derived CDR1 and CDR2 are SGHRS and YFSETQ. With V trimmed by 6 bases and J by 11 bases, 12 bases remained unmatched. The CDR3 sequence is 14 residues long. The CDR3 loop is CASTQGLQGAKQFF. In nucleotides, the CDR3 is TGCGCCAGCACCCAAGGACTACAGGGGGCGAAGCAGTTCTTC.

This sequence joins TRBV5-1 and TRBJ2-7, with D possibly matching TRBD2 (5 bases). The CDR3 totals 14 residues. Germline V CDR1 and CDR2: SGHRS, YFSETQ. The germline V and J ends were trimmed by 2 bases and 0 bases, with 9 bases remaining between them. CDR3 amino acids: CASSFSEYSYEQYF. DNA for the CDR3: TGCGCCAGCAGCTTTAGCGAGTACTCCTACGAGCAGTACTTC.

The chain recombines TRBV6-5 with TRBJ2-2; D perhaps matches TRBD2 (5 bases). Per the germline V gene, CDR1 is MNHEY and CDR2 is SVGAGI. Trimming stripped 2 bases from V and 1 base from J, with 5 bases between. The CDR3 is 14 residues long. The CDR3 DNA is TGTGCCAGCAGTTACAGCGGGAACACCGGGGAGCTGTTTTTT. The encoded protein is CASSYSGNTGELFF.

The chain recombines TRBV9 with TRBJ2-3; TRBD2 is a possible D gene (6 bases). V lost 4 bases to trimming and J lost 2 bases, with 11 bases between them. Germline V gene data show CDR1 as SGDLS and CDR2 as YYNGEE. This CDR3 is built from 14 residues. CDR3 sequence: CASSSRTTTDTQYF. For the CDR3, the DNA is TGTGCCAGCAGCTCCCGGACTACCACAGATACGCAGTATTTT.

V usage is TRBV9 and J usage is TRBJ2-1, with 7 bases that match TRBD2. V lost 4 bases, J lost 10 bases, and 11 bases stayed unmatched. Germline CDR1 is SGDLS and CDR2 is YYNGEE. This CDR3 has 14 amino acids. For the CDR3, the DNA is TGTGCCAGCAGCACTGGGACTATTCTCAGGGAGCAGTTCTTC. As protein: CASSTGTILREQFF.

V and J are TRBV14 and TRBJ1-3, with 8 bases identical to TRBD1. Germline CDR1 SGHDN, CDR2 FVKESK. The CDR3 covers 15 residues. V lost 4 bases to trimming and J lost 7 bases; unmatched junction nucleotides: 9. The CDR3: CASSPRTGFQNTIYF. The CDR3 nucleotides read TGTGCCAGCAGCCCCCGGACAGGGTTCCAGAACACCATATATTTT.

This rearrangement joins TRBV7-8 to TRBJ2-3; TRBD2 agrees at 15 bases. The CDR3 is 17 amino acids. Trimming cost V 5 bases and J 3 bases; bases outside gene matches: 6. CDR1 is SGHVS and CDR2 is FQNEAQ in the germline V gene. The CDR3 is CASSKGTSGRLTDTQYF. The CDR3 coding sequence is TGTGCCAGCAGCAAAGGGACTAGCGGGAGGCTAACAGATACGCAGTATTTT.

Concerning this clone: This specimen includes other DNA sequences encoding the same CDR3. The rearrangement uses TRBV18 and TRBJ1-1, with D unclear. V was trimmed by 6 bases and J by 1 base, leaving 9 bases between them. CDR1 KGHSH and CDR2 LQKENI come from the germline V gene. The length of the CDR3 is 13 residues. The CDR3 sequence is CASSLTENTEAFF. CDR3 bases: TGTGCCAGCTCGCTAACAGAGAACACTGAAGCTTTCTTT.

The chain has TRBV2 and TRBJ1-2; 7 positions agree with TRBD1. The CDR3 loop spans 13 amino acids. Germline V gene sequence: CDR1 SNHLY, CDR2 FYNNEI. V shed 9 bases and J 8 bases; nucleotides not matched to a gene: 12. The CDR3 DNA is TGTGCCAGTAGTTTGACAGGGAAAGGGGGCTACACCTTC. It specifies CASSLTGKGGYTF. Full variable domain (rest looked up from reference TRBV2 and TRBJ1-2): EPEVTQTPSHQVTQMGQEVILRCVPISNHLYFYWYRQILGQKVEFLVSFYNNEISEKSEIFDDQFSVERPDGSNFTLKIRSTKLEDSAMYFCASSLTGKGGYTFGSGTRLTVV.